This TCR beta chain was sequenced during a study of T cells in Graves' hyperthyroidism and ophthalmopathy. At least ten counts were recorded for this clonotype. It was RNA transcripts that yielded the amplified TCR beta CDR3 regions. The HTBI primer set was used in a first-round RT-PCR of the TCR CDR3. One entry per CDR3 protein results from TCRdb running MiXCR on the multiplex PCR reads. Counted here are 250,000 to 300,000 distinct CDR3 sequences, about 13% occurring once; the ten biggest clones make up 7.9%. Unmatched junction bases numbered 8, after V lost 5 bases and J lost 7 bases. CDR3 size: 14 residues. Per germline, CDR1 DFQATT and CDR2 SNEGSKA (reference sequence).

Sequencing was performed on blood. The chain links TRBV20-1 to TRBJ1-6, with 7 nucleotides matching TRBD1. The sequence was obtained from a woman in her forties with Graves' hyperthyroidism. CDR3 amino acids: CSAGSGQLNSPLHF. In DNA, the CDR3 is TGCAGTGCTGGCTCGGGACAGCTAAATTCACCCCTCCACTTT.